The 30 T cell receptor beta chains in this list originate from one sample, sequenced in a study of identifying expanded T cells in peripheral blood. Sequencing was performed with immunoSEQ multiplex PCR; in TCRdb, only in-frame clones are kept and a portion is missing. The sample carries approximately 120,000 clones, about four fifths recorded once. Sequenced: blood. The receptors here all came from a person aged 18 to 75 in good health.

The chain has TRBV7-2 and TRBJ1-2; weak D call: TRBD1 (6 bases). Germline V gives CDR1 SGHTA, CDR2 FQGNSA. CDR3 length: 15 residues. Trimming removed 5 bases from V and 14 bases from J, with 27 bases in between. CDR3 bases: TGTGCCAGCAGCGCCCGGAACGGGGTTGGGGGGCTGGGAACCTTC. It encodes CASSARNGVGGLGTF.

The J gene is TRBJ1-1, the V gene TRBV4-3; a weak D match, TRBD1 (5 bases). The CDR3 totals 13 residues. Germline V lookup: CDR1 LGHNA, CDR2 YSLEER. Trimming stripped 1 base from V and 11 bases from J, with 14 bases between. The CDR3 DNA follows: TGCGCCAGCAGCCAAGGGACAACCTCCAAGGCTTTCTTT. As protein: CASSQGTTSKAFF.

This clone was observed a few times. The chain uses TRBV7-6 and TRBJ1-5; 7 nucleotides agree with TRBD1. This CDR3 is 16 amino acids long. Looked up from germline, CDR1 is SGHVS and CDR2 is FNYEAQ. The V and J ends lost 1 base and 5 bases, in that order; junction bases with no gene match: 8. The DNA of the CDR3 is TGTGCCAGCAGCTTAGGAGCGGGACAGTCTGATCAGCCCCAGCATTTT. Translation gives CASSLGAGQSDQPQHF.

This rearrangement joins TRBV7-9 to TRBJ1-2; 7 nucleotides match TRBD1. Per germline, CDR1 SEHNR and CDR2 FQNEAQ (reference sequence). This CDR3 region has 12 residues. V shed 1 base and J 7 bases; nucleotides not matched to a gene: 0. CDR3 nucleotides: TGTGCCAGCAGCTTAGACAGGGGTGGCTACACCTTC. Residues: CASSLDRGGYTF.

The rearrangement joins TRBV7-9 to TRBJ1-2; D is uncertain. Germline V gives CDR1 SEHNR, CDR2 FQNEAQ (reference sequence). The CDR3 spans 12 residues. Deletions cut 5 bases from V and 8 bases from J, with 12 bases between. This chain's CDR3 is CASSKEEIGYTF. DNA of the CDR3: TGTGCCAGCAGCAAAGAAGAGATCGGCTACACCTTC.

The rearrangement links TRBV7-6 to TRBJ1-4; D ambiguous. Germline V CDR1 and CDR2: SGHVS, FNYEAQ. CDR3 length: 10 residues. The V gene lost 9 bases and the J gene lost 5 bases, with 4 bases spanning the gap. In DNA, the CDR3 is TGTGCCAGTGGCAATGAAAAACTGTTTTTT. It yields the protein CASGNEKLFF.

This clone was seen just once. This chain links TRBV5-1 with TRBJ1-2; D call uncertain. This CDR3 spans 15 amino acids. Germline CDR1 SGHRS, CDR2 YFSETQ. V was shortened by 0 bases and J by 6 bases, with 15 bases between the two germline ends. CDR3 sequence (DNA): TGCGCCAGCAGCTTGGCAGGTCGGATGTCTAATGGCTACACCTTC. Amino acid sequence: CASSLAGRMSNGYTF.

V usage is TRBV10-3 and J usage is TRBJ1-1, with D possibly being TRBD1 (6 bases). This CDR3 region has 15 residues. Germline lookup yields CDR1 ENHRY and CDR2 SYGVKD. V was shortened by 2 bases and J by 3 bases, with 13 bases between the two germline ends. CDR3 protein: CAISEKGRGDTEAFF. DNA for the CDR3: TGTGCCATCAGTGAGAAGGGCAGGGGAGACACTGAAGCTTTCTTT.

V usage is TRBV11-2 and J usage is TRBJ2-7; 8 bases are a match to TRBD1. With V trimmed by 5 bases and J by 2 bases, 8 bases remained unmatched. Germline values: CDR1 SGHAT, CDR2 FQNNGV. The CDR3 runs to 15 residues. CDR3 in DNA: TGTGCCAGCAGCCCATGGGGGACAGGCCCCTACGAGCAGTACTTC. The encoded protein is CASSPWGTGPYEQYF.

The rearrangement joins TRBV7-9 to TRBJ2-5, with TRBD2 identical over 8 bases. This CDR3 region has 14 residues. V gave up 5 bases and J gave up 2 bases; unmatched junction bases: 4. CDR1 SEHNR and CDR2 FQNEAQ come from the germline V gene (reference sequence). CDR3 nucleotides: TGTGCCAGCAGCCGTACGGGGGGGCAAGAGACCCAGTACTTC. It is translated as CASSRTGGQETQYF.

The CDR3 region has the DNA TGTGCCAGCAGTGATGTCGTATACGAGCAGTACTTC. This translates into CASSDVVYEQYF. The chain joins TRBV6-1 to TRBJ2-7; unclear D gene. Trimming removed 3 bases at V and 4 bases at J, with 7 bases between. The CDR3 totals 12 residues. Germline V gene data show CDR1 as MNHNS and CDR2 as SASEGT.

The chain has TRBV6-1 and TRBJ1-6; D unclear. The CDR3 is 14 amino acids. The germline V gene has CDR1 MNHNS and CDR2 SASEGT. The V end was cut by 2 bases, the J end by 8 bases, with 10 bases between. CDR3 sequence (DNA): TGTGCCAGCAGTGAACGACCCTTATATTCACCCCTCCACTTT. The encoded protein is CASSERPLYSPLHF.

The chain combines TRBV19 with TRBJ1-5, with D maybe TRBD1 (6 bases). Trimming stripped 4 bases from V and 7 bases from J, with 17 bases between. The germline gives CDR1 LNHDA, CDR2 SQIVND (reference sequence). The CDR3 is 15 residues long. This chain's CDR3 is CASSKGRGYDQPQHF. The CDR3 coding sequence is TGTGCCAGTAGTAAAGGAAGGGGGTACGACCAGCCCCAGCATTTT. Together with reference TRBV19 and TRBJ1-5, the CDR3 gives the full variable domain: DGGITQSPKYLFRKEGQNVTLSCEQNLNHDAMYWYRQDPGQGLRLIYYSQIVNDFQKGDIAEGYSVSREKKESFPLTVTSAQKNPTAFYLCASSKGRGYDQPQHFGDGTRLSIL.

The gene calls are TRBV11-2 and TRBJ2-2; D is unclear. Germline V gene data show CDR1 as SGHAT and CDR2 as FQNNGV. V was trimmed by 1 base and J by 1 base, leaving 7 bases between them. The CDR3 runs 15 residues. Here the CDR3 reads CASSLGWRNTGELFF. Written as DNA, the CDR3 is TGTGCCAGCAGCTTAGGGTGGCGGAACACCGGGGAGCTGTTTTTT.

The chain is built from TRBV7-9 and TRBJ1-2, with TRBD1 as a possible D gene (5 bases). Germline loops: CDR1 SEHNR, CDR2 FQNEAQ (reference sequence). The V and J ends lost 3 bases and 4 bases respectively, with 12 bases between them. The CDR3 is 14 amino acids. CDR3 DNA: TGTGCCAGCAGCTTTCTGGGGACCTCCTATGGCTACACCTTC. Translation: CASSFLGTSYGYTF. The complete variable domain, with remaining parts taken from reference TRBV7-9 and TRBJ1-2, reads DTGVSQNPRHKITKRGQNVTFRCDPISEHNRLYWYRQTLGQGPEFLTYFQNEAQLEKSRLLSDRFSAERPKGSFSTLEIQRTEQGDSAMYLCASSFLGTSYGYTFGSGTRLTVV.

The rearrangement joins TRBV4-2 to TRBJ2-6; the D is unclear. V was pared by 0 bases and J by 0 bases, with 3 bases between. Germline loops: CDR1 LGHNA, CDR2 YNFKEQ. The CDR3 loop spans 15 amino acids. The CDR3 sequence: CASSQELSGANVLTF. CDR3 bases: TGTGCCAGCAGCCAAGAACTCTCTGGGGCCAACGTCCTGACTTTC.

This clone is a singleton in its sample. The chain joins TRBV6-5 to TRBJ1-2, with 9 bases identical to TRBD1. The CDR3 sequence is 14 residues long. Trimming at V came to 7 bases and at J to 3 bases, leaving 6 bases not matched to a gene. Germline V gene data show CDR1 as MNHEY and CDR2 as SVGAGI. The chain's CDR3 is CASTAGDRDYGYTF. The DNA of the CDR3 is TGTGCCAGCACCGCTGGGGACAGGGACTATGGCTACACCTTC.

V gene TRBV27 combines with J gene TRBJ1-4; 9 bases agree with TRBD1. V gave up 6 bases and J gave up 6 bases; unmatched junction bases: 5. The length of the CDR3 is 14 residues. CDR1 and CDR2 from the germline V gene are MNHEY and SMNVEV (reference sequence). The CDR3 is CASRRRQGDEKLFF. In DNA form, the CDR3 reads TGTGCCAGCAGGAGGAGACAGGGGGATGAAAAACTGTTTTTT.

This chain connects TRBV7-9 to TRBJ1-5; D ambiguous. Germline V gene lookup returns CDR1 SEHNR and CDR2 FQNEAQ (reference sequence). The CDR3 covers 12 residues. The V gene lost 8 bases and the J gene lost 7 bases, with 12 bases spanning the gap. The CDR3 coding sequence is TGTGCCAGCTGCTATGATACCCAGCCCCAGCATTTT. Translating it yields CASCYDTQPQHF.

The chain links TRBV6-1 to TRBJ1-1; a possible D gene is TRBD1 (6 bases). Germline CDR1 and CDR2: MNHNS and SASEGT. The V end was cut by 6 bases, the J end by 7 bases, with 15 bases between. The CDR3 contains 13 residues. CDR3 nucleotides: TGTGCCAGCAGCGCTACAGGGTACGGTGAAGCTTTCTTT. This codes for CASSATGYGEAFF.

This chain links TRBV30 with TRBJ1-2; weak D call: TRBD1 (6 bases). The CDR3 totals 13 residues. The V and J ends lost 1 base and 4 bases respectively, with 10 bases between them. Germline assignment: CDR1 GTSNPN and CDR2 SVGIG (reference sequence). CDR3 nucleotides: TGTGCCTGGAGTGCGGGGGGCAGCTATGGCTACACCTTC. This encodes CAWSAGGSYGYTF.

V and J are TRBV27 and TRBJ2-7; 7 bases map to TRBD2. The CDR3 length is 12 residues. The V and J ends lost 7 bases and 5 bases, in that order; junction bases with no gene match: 5. In germline, CDR1 is MNHEY, CDR2 SMNVEV (reference sequence). The CDR3 region has the DNA TGTGCCAGCACGGGGGGAGGGAACGAGCAGTACTTC. It specifies CASTGGGNEQYF.

The V call is TRBV9, the J call TRBJ1-1, with D unresolved. The V and J ends lost 6 bases and 2 bases respectively, with 11 bases between them. CDR3 length: 13 residues. Germline assignment: CDR1 SGDLS and CDR2 YYNGEE. DNA for the CDR3: TGTGCCAGCACCATGCACCCTAACACTGAAGCTTTCTTT. This gives the protein CASTMHPNTEAFF.

The sample holds a few counts of this clone. The chain combines TRBV4-3 with TRBJ2-7; the D is unclear. Trimming took off 0 bases at V and 6 bases at J, with 9 bases between the two ends. The CDR3 sequence is 13 residues long. Germline V CDR1 and CDR2: LGHNA, YSLEER. The CDR3, as DNA: TGCGCCAGCAGCCAAGATGGAAGCTCCGAGCAGTACTTC. Translating gives CASSQDGSSEQYF.

The CDR3 bases are TGTGCCAGCAGTTCTTTGTCCAACACTGAAGCTTTCTTT. It translates to CASSSLSNTEAFF. The chain employs TRBV6-5 and TRBJ1-1; D is uncertain. The CDR3 loop spans 13 amino acids. From germline, CDR1 is MNHEY and CDR2 SVGAGI. Deletions cut 4 bases from V and 2 bases from J, with 8 bases between.

The V and J genes are TRBV9 and TRBJ2-2; D might be TRBD1 or TRBD2, each matching 5 bases. The V and J ends lost 5 bases and 7 bases respectively, with 18 bases between them. Germline V gene data show CDR1 as SGDLS and CDR2 as YYNGEE. CDR3 length equals 15 residues. In DNA form, the CDR3 reads TGTGCCAGCAGTCTCCGGGACCGAGAGCACGGGGAGCTGTTTTTT. Translation: CASSLRDREHGELFF.

V and J are TRBV4-3 and TRBJ1-2; D uncertain. The CDR3 loop spans 14 amino acids. CDR1 is LGHNA and CDR2 is YSLEER in the germline V gene. Trimming shortened V by 0 bases and J by 8 bases, and 13 bases separated the two germline ends. In nucleotides, the CDR3 is TGCGCCAGCAGCCAAGATAGGCGGGCCCACGGCTACACCTTC. This sequence encodes CASSQDRRAHGYTF.

Only one count was recorded for this clone. The V gene is TRBV18, the J gene TRBJ2-3; unclear D gene. The CDR3 extends over 15 amino acids. The V end was cut by 3 bases, the J end by 9 bases, with 19 bases between. Germline CDR1 KGHSH, CDR2 LQKENI. The DNA for the CDR3 is TGTGCCAGCTCACCCTTGAACGACCCTACTGGAACGCAGTATTTT. The encoded protein is CASSPLNDPTGTQYF.

In this sample, this clone turned up a few times. The genes are TRBV6-5 and TRBJ1-5, with a weak D call TRBD1 (5 bases). The CDR3 is 14 amino acids. V lost 7 bases and J 6 bases, leaving 16 bases between the germline ends. Germline assignment: CDR1 MNHEY and CDR2 SVGAGI. This chain's CDR3 is CASNSGGRGQPQHF. The CDR3 DNA reads TGTGCCAGCAACAGCGGGGGAAGGGGTCAGCCCCAGCATTTT.

V and J are TRBV2 and TRBJ2-1, with 13 bases aligning to TRBD2. The CDR3 runs 17 residues. Trimming cost V 7 bases and J 4 bases; bases outside gene matches: 10. The germline gives CDR1 SNHLY, CDR2 FYNNEI. In nucleotides, the CDR3 is TGTGCCAGCAAGGGACTAGCGGGGAATCCTGAATACAATGAGCAGTTCTTC. Translated: CASKGLAGNPEYNEQFF.